The source of this T cell receptor (beta chain) is a study of graft-versus-host responses after intestinal transplantation. Study at large: Each patient got anti-thymocyte globulin induction, then tacrolimus and steroids for roughly 3 years. Whole-study findings and limits: Recipient marrow harbored GvH clones, some of which surfaced first in ileum or blood.

Responders (approximately 200,000, CFSE-labeled) met approximately 200,000 stimulators that were irradiated and violet-dye-labeled. Sorting of proliferating CFSE-low CD3+CD4+ and CD3+CD8+ responders took place after the reaction. CDR1 is MNHEY, CDR2 SVGAGI, per germline. V dropped 1 base and J dropped 7; count of bases not matched to a gene: 2. The CDR3 extends over 13 amino acids. The table came from immunoSEQ multiplex PCR; TCRdb's copy has only in-frame clones and leaves some out. The sample yields about 15,000 clones, about 30% seen once. Sequenced material: alloreactive CD4+ T cells from a mixed lymphocyte reaction culture, taken before intestinal transplant. Subset given: CFSE-low proliferating T cells sorted from roughly 6-day pre-transplant mixed lymphocyte reaction (GvH or HvG direction). The chain carries TRBV6-5 and TRBJ1-1, with 8 bases fitting TRBD1. This receptor was obtained from a human patient who received an intestinal transplant. The CDR3 is CASSYFGQGEAFF. The CDR3 DNA sequence: TGTGCCAGCAGTTACTTCGGACAGGGTGAAGCTTTCTTT.